The clone carrying this T cell receptor beta chain came up a few times. This sample was taken from a study of OX40 agonist ivuxolimab in advanced cancers. Background on the study: Dose-escalation cases comprised hepatocellular carcinoma, melanoma, renal cell or head and neck cancer. From roughly 20 to 85 years was the age range, with a mean of around 56 years, and 65% to 90% were male. Three patients, one with hepatocellular carcinoma and two with cutaneous melanoma, responded partially.

The CDR3 totals 15 residues. From germline, CDR1 is SEHNR and CDR2 FQNEAQ (reference sequence). V dropped 5 bases and J dropped 5 bases, with 15 bases sitting between them. The table came from immunoSEQ multiplex PCR; TCRdb's copy has only in-frame clones and leaves some out. The sample lists 40,000 to 60,000 clones, about 76% occurring once. The sequence derives from an adult with an advanced solid tumor such as melanoma, head and neck, liver or kidney cancer. The sequenced sample was CD4+ or CD8+ T cells sorted from blood, obtained in a trial of the OX40 agonist ivuxolimab. The gene calls are TRBV7-9 and TRBJ2-2; D gene unclear. The CDR3 DNA follows: TGTGCCAGCAGCCCACTCGAACACCGTACCGGGGAGCTGTTTTTT. Translating gives CASSPLEHRTGELFF.